This entry concerns a single T cell receptor beta chain. The antigen is unknown. This sample stems from a study of vaccination effects on CD4 cells after COVID-19. Ahead of sequencing, the ViraFEST assay grew antigen-specific CD4+ T cells using viral peptide pools. Culturing for about 9 days preceded CD4+ T cell isolation. Two-dose BNT162b2 or mRNA-1273 vaccination was given to participants. V lost 6 bases and J lost 3, with 11 bases in between. The CDR3 covers 14 residues. CDR1 SGHTA and CDR2 FQGTGA come from the germline V gene. Produced via immunoSEQ multiplex PCR; TCRdb's table is partial and in-frame only. The sample contains 67,000 or so clones, over 70% of which appear only once.

This sequence was found in a human donor who received a COVID-19 vaccine. The sequences come from CD4+ T cells from PBMCs cultured with HCoV-229E spike peptides, collected after COVID-19 vaccination. This sequence joins TRBV7-3 and TRBJ2-2; D may be TRBD1 (6 bases). CDR3 region: CASSVTGYTGELFF. The DNA for the CDR3 is TGTGCCAGCAGTGTCACAGGGTACACCGGGGAGCTGTTTTTT.